This T cell receptor (beta chain) was sequenced for a study of human T cells and chemical hapten exposure. This clonotype was seen only a few times. TCRdb reprocessed the RACE reads via MiXCR and lists one record per CDR3 protein. Altogether some 80,000 distinct CDR3 sequences are present, around 11% being singletons, with the ten largest covering roughly 4.2%. Time point reported: patch test 1, 2 weeks after DPC sensitization. Treatment in this sample: therapeutic diphenylcyclopropenone sensitization with weekly scalp DPC. CDR3 length equals 12 residues. V dropped 4 bases and J dropped 6 bases, with 6 bases sitting between them. Germline assignment: CDR1 KGHDR and CDR2 SFDVKD.

Sequenced material: whole blood, taken in connection with sensitization to the hapten diphenylcyclopropenone (DPC). This sequence originates from a woman between 50 and 59 years old with alopecia areata. Some clones in this sample may be carry-over from other donors' samples. The J gene is TRBJ2-1, the V gene TRBV24-1; D not certain. CDR3 in DNA: TGTGCCACCAGTGAGGGCACCAATGAGCAGTTCTTC. Translating gives CATSEGTNEQFF.